These 6 T cell receptor beta chains were all obtained from the same sample, sequenced in a study of OX40 agonist ivuxolimab in advanced cancers. The table came from immunoSEQ multiplex PCR; TCRdb's copy has only in-frame clones and leaves some out. Among about 25,000 clones listed, 70% to 90% were seen once. This specimen was CD4+ or CD8+ T cells sorted from blood, taken in a trial of the OX40 agonist ivuxolimab. The receptors stem from an adult with an advanced solid tumor such as melanoma, head and neck, liver or kidney cancer.

This CDR3 is CAISVGAGSYEQYF. The CDR3 DNA sequence: TGTGCCATCAGTGTAGGGGCAGGGTCCTACGAGCAGTACTTC. The gene calls are TRBV10-3 and TRBJ2-7; perhaps TRBD1 as D (5 bases). CDR3 length: 14 residues. Germline-derived CDR1 and CDR2 are ENHRY and SYGVKD. Trimming took off 4 bases at V and 1 base at J, with 11 bases between the two ends.

CDR3 residues: CASSNGLVNYEQYF. As DNA, the CDR3 is TGTGCCAGCAGCAACGGACTAGTTAACTACGAGCAGTACTTC. The chain is built from TRBV7-9 and TRBJ2-5, with 7 bases matching TRBD2. TRBJ2-7 explains the end of the DNA better; the J call may be wrong. The CDR3 totals 14 residues. CDR1 is SEHNR and CDR2 is FQNEAQ in the germline V gene (reference sequence).

This rearrangement joins TRBV27 to TRBJ1-1; D is uncertain. Per the germline V gene, CDR1 is MNHEY and CDR2 is SMNVEV (reference sequence). With 0 bases removed from V and 0 bases from J, the gap between germline ends came to 8 bases. The CDR3 loop spans 15 amino acids. CDR3 nucleotides: TGTGCCAGCAGTTTATCGGCATACATGAACACTGAAGCTTTCTTT. Translation gives CASSLSAYMNTEAFF.

V is TRBV10-3 and J is TRBJ1-4; D call uncertain. Germline CDR1 reads ENHRY; CDR2 reads SYGVKD. The CDR3 runs 15 residues. V was cut by 0 bases and J by 7 bases, with 12 bases left in between. DNA of the CDR3: TGTGCCATCAGTGAGTCGGGTAGGGATAGTGAAAAACTGTTTTTT. Translating gives CAISESGRDSEKLFF.

This clone was seen a single time. The chain employs TRBV7-3 and TRBJ2-5, with D perhaps matching TRBD2 (5 bases). CDR1 is SGHTA, CDR2 FQGTGA, per germline. The CDR3 totals 15 residues. With 2 bases removed from V and 5 bases from J, the gap between germline ends came to 15 bases. This chain's CDR3 is CASSLGPARGETQYF. CDR3 nucleotide sequence: TGTGCCAGCAGCTTAGGGCCGGCGAGAGGGGAGACCCAGTACTTC.

V gene TRBV4-2 combines with J gene TRBJ2-7, with TRBD1 matching over 7 bases. V gave up 3 bases and J gave up 1 base; unmatched junction bases: 9. Germline loops: CDR1 LGHNA, CDR2 YNFKEQ. The CDR3 totals 16 residues. The CDR3 DNA follows: TGTGCCAGCAGCCAGGTTACAGGGGACCCATCCTACGAGCAGTACTTC. It codes for CASSQVTGDPSYEQYF.